This T cell receptor (beta chain) was recorded in a study of T cells in Graves' hyperthyroidism and ophthalmopathy. Study as a whole: The blood sample was taken at first diagnosis, before treatment began.

Researchers took RNA transcripts and amplified the TCR beta CDR3 regions from them. The TCR CDR3 first-round RT-PCR relied on the HTBI primer set. TCRdb re-called the multiplex PCR reads through MiXCR, storing one row per CDR3 protein. The table lists fewer than 450,000 distinct CDR3 sequences, roughly 15% of them singletons. The table lists this clonotype with a few counts. Its specificity is not known. Findings of the study overall: Ophthalmopathy, which appeared later, was predicted by the model a median around 6.5 months before onset. Also found in blood were most expanded thyroid clonotypes above 0.001. Ophthalmopathy stood apart from stable hyperthyroidism in a 13 V-J model.

Germline CDR1 reads WSHSY; CDR2 reads SAAADI. The CDR3 runs to 13 residues. Trimming cost V 4 bases and J 4 bases, with 10 bases left between them. The TCR originated in a woman in her sixties with Graves' ophthalmopathy. The sequenced sample consisted of blood. The J gene is TRBJ1-2, the V gene TRBV10-2; D remains unclear. CDR3 sequence: CASSGAGTYGYTF. In nucleotides, the CDR3 is TGCGCCAGCAGTGGGGCAGGCACCTATGGCTACACCTTC.